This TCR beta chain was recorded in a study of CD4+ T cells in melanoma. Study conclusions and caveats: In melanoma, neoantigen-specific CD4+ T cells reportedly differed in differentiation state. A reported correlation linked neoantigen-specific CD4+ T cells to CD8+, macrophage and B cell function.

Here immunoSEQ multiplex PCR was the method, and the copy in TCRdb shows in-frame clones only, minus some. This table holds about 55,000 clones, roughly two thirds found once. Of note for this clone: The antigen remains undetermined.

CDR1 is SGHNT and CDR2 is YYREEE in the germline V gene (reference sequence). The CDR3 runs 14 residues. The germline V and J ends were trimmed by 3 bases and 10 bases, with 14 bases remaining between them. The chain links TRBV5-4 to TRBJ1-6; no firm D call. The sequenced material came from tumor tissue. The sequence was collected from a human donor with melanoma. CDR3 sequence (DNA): TGTGCCAGCAGCTCCGCGCGAGGATCCTCACCCCTCCACTTT. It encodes CASSSARGSSPLHF.